This TCR beta chain was sequenced in a study of OX40 agonist ivuxolimab in advanced cancers. Turning to the study itself: Mean age approximately 55 years, range roughly 20 to 85; approximately 83% male. Three patients got partial responses; one had hepatocellular carcinoma and two had cutaneous melanoma.

This clone was observed a few times. Its antigen is unknown. This specimen includes other DNA sequences encoding the same CDR3. TCRdb's table, derived via immunoSEQ multiplex PCR, lists solely in-frame clones and lacks some. Here the sample spans around 98,000 clones, approximately 88% being singletons. Study-wide results and limits: By week 6 at 0.1 to 3.0 mg/kg, blood CD4+ and CD8+ T cells had expanded clonally.

CDR1 and CDR2 (germline): SGHRS, YFSETQ. V lost 4 bases to trimming and J lost 0 bases, with 8 bases between them. The CDR3 is 14 residues long. This sequence joins TRBV5-1 and TRBJ1-3; no reliable D call. This TCR derives from an adult with an advanced solid tumor such as melanoma, head and neck, liver or kidney cancer. The starting material was CD4+ or CD8+ T cells sorted from blood, obtained in a trial of the OX40 agonist ivuxolimab. CDR3 coding DNA: TGCGCCAGCAGCCTGGACGGCTCTGGAAACACCATATATTTT. As protein: CASSLDGSGNTIYF.